The present entry profiles one T cell receptor beta chain with its context. This entry is derived from a study of shared clonotypes between healthy human individuals. Study details: The people who gave samples were a couple of women and a few men aged 18 to 49.

Authors' analysis steps: Filtering of immunoSEQ junctional sequences could not match full-length read filtering. Profiling relied on immunoSEQ multiplex PCR, and the TCRdb table lists in-frame clones only, not all of them. V, J and clone size are taken as reported in that table, and D and trimming were inferred from the DNA itself. The table has about 510,000 clones, 96% seen once. V was pared by 0 bases and J by 0 bases, with 7 bases between. The CDR3 has 15 residues. Germline V gene lookup returns CDR1 SGDLS and CDR2 YYNGEE. This receptor was identified in a woman aged 25-40 years in good health. Sequenced input: naive CD4+ T cells sorted from blood. Subset reported: CD45RA+ positively selected. This rearrangement joins TRBV9 to TRBJ1-3, with D unresolved. CDR3 bases: TGTGCCAGCAGCGTAGAGCCAGTCTCTGGAAACACCATATATTTT. Residues: CASSVEPVSGNTIYF.